Below, one T cell receptor (beta chain) is given with its context. The target antigen is unknown. Clones were read by immunoSEQ multiplex PCR, and TCRdb kept only the in-frame ones, dropping some. The sample has roughly 46,000 clones, roughly 84% seen once. The data belong to a study of PD-L1 blockade in urothelial cancer. This CDR3 contains 14 residues. The germline CDR1 and CDR2 sequences are SGDLS and YYNGEE. Trimming cost V 4 bases and J 0 bases; bases outside gene matches: 3. Notes on the study in general: Enhanced expansion of tumor-associated blood clones at 3 weeks characterized durable-benefit patients. Patients with below-median pretreatment blood clonality survived longer.

Time point noted: peripheral blood 6 weeks after treatment start. Source: PBMCs, taken around atezolizumab (anti-PD-L1) treatment. The chain recombines TRBV9 with TRBJ2-7; 8 bases match TRBD2. This receptor was taken from a man aged 50 to 59 with urothelial cancer. CDR3 in DNA: TGTGCCAGCAGCTGGAGCGGGAGCTCCTACGAGCAGTACTTC. Translating gives CASSWSGSSYEQYF.